Given below is one T cell receptor beta chain in context. These data originate in a study of CD8+ T cells in alopecia areata. With 5 bases removed from V and 0 bases from J, the gap between germline ends came to 4 bases. The germline V gene encodes CDR1 PRHDT and CDR2 FYEKMQ (reference sequence). The CDR3 consists of 12 residues. Peripheral blood, together with lesional scalp punch biopsies, was collected from alopecia areata patients. PBMC-derived CD4+ and CD8+ T cells were sorted. Extraction and reverse transcription of RNA yielded cDNA as the sequencing template. Sequencing used immunoSEQ multiplex PCR; TCRdb keeps in-frame clones, though not all of them. This sample has 150,000 to 190,000 clones, with about 51% found just once.

This clonotype was obtained from a human donor with alopecia areata. This chain links TRBV13 with TRBJ1-1; D gene unclear. The sequencing used CD8+ T cells sorted from blood, collected at week 0. For the CDR3, the DNA is TGTGCCAGCAGCCTCTTGAACACTGAAGCTTTCTTT. It encodes CASSLLNTEAFF.